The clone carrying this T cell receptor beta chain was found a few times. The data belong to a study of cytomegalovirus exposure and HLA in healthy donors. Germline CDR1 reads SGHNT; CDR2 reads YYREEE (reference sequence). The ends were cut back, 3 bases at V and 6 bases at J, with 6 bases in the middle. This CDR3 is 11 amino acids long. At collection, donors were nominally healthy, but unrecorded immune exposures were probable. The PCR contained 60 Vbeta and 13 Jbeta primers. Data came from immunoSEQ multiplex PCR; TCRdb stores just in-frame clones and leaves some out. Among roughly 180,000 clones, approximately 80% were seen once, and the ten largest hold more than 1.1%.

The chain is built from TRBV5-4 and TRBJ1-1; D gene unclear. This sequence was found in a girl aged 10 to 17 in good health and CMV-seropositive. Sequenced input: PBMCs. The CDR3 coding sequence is TGTGCCAGCAGCTCGGTGGCTGAAGCTTTCTTT. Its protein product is CASSSVAEAFF.